Presented here are 19 T cell receptor beta chains from one specimen sequenced in a study of cytomegalovirus exposure and HLA in healthy donors. The PCR had 60 Vbeta and 13 Jbeta primers. Measured with immunoSEQ multiplex PCR; TCRdb has only the in-frame clones, and not every one. The data show over 60,000 clones, roughly four fifths seen once. The sequencing sample was made of PBMCs. Receptors originate from a woman aged 25-40 years in good health and CMV-seropositive.

This chain uses TRBV2 with TRBJ2-1; 9 bases agree with TRBD2. This CDR3 contains 17 residues. The J segment lost 6 bases and the V segment lost 10 bases, leaving 19 bases of the junction unmatched. The germline gives CDR1 SNHLY, CDR2 FYNNEI. CDR3 bases: TGTGCCACCCACGGAGGGGGACTAGCCACCACTCGCAATGAGCAGTTCTTC. Its translation: CATHGGGLATTRNEQFF.

The chain is built from TRBV6-5 and TRBJ2-3; TRBD2 might be the D (7 bases). Trimming stripped 3 bases from V and 8 bases from J, with 15 bases between. CDR3 length equals 14 residues. Germline V gene data show CDR1 as MNHEY and CDR2 as SVGAGI. The CDR3 bases are TGTGCCAGCAGTTATATAAACAGGGAGGGTACGCAGTATTTT. It codes for CASSYINREGTQYF.

The rearrangement links TRBV7-8 to TRBJ2-3; D ambiguous. The V gene lost 4 bases and the J gene lost 14 bases, with 25 bases spanning the gap. CDR1 SGHVS and CDR2 FQNEAQ come from the germline V gene. The CDR3 has 15 amino acids. The CDR3 DNA sequence: TGTGCCAGCAGCTCGTCCCGGGTTTCGTACGATACCGCGTATTTT. Its translation: CASSSSRVSYDTAYF.

The chain is built from TRBV19 and TRBJ1-1, with a tentative D call TRBD1 (6 bases). Germline assignment: CDR1 LNHDA and CDR2 SQIVND (reference sequence). This CDR3 is built from 13 residues. Trimming shortened V by 3 bases and J by 6 bases, and 11 bases separated the two germline ends. Written as DNA, the CDR3 is TGTGCCAGTAGTATCCAACAGGGTTCTGAAGCTTTCTTT. Translated, it gives CASSIQQGSEAFF.

This clone was observed a single time. This sequence joins TRBV7-8 and TRBJ1-1, with TRBD1 matching 9 bases. The V and J ends lost 1 base and 7 bases, in that order; junction bases with no gene match: 1. The CDR3 is made up of 13 amino acids. Germline assignment: CDR1 SGHVS and CDR2 FQNEAQ. The CDR3: CASSLGTGVEAFF. The CDR3 bases are TGTGCCAGCAGCTTAGGGACAGGGGTTGAAGCTTTCTTT.

Here the CDR3 reads CASSVGGTSGSRAQETQYF. Here the CDR3 DNA reads TGTGCCAGCAGCGTAGGTGGGACTAGCGGGAGCCGAGCCCAAGAGACCCAGTACTTC. V usage is TRBV9 and J usage is TRBJ2-5; 14 bases align to TRBD2. Losses at the gene ends were 0 bases for V and 1 base for J; bases not matched to a gene: 8. The CDR3 extends over 19 amino acids. The germline V gene has CDR1 SGDLS and CDR2 YYNGEE.

The chain recombines TRBV7-2 with TRBJ2-1; maybe TRBD2 (5 bases). The CDR3 is 15 residues long. V lost 5 bases and J 6 bases, leaving 17 bases between the germline ends. Germline V gene data show CDR1 as SGHTA and CDR2 as FQGNSA. CDR3 bases: TGTGCCAGCAGCCCCCAGTCCGGGATAGGCAATGAGCAGTTCTTC. It yields the protein CASSPQSGIGNEQFF.

The rearrangement uses TRBV7-2 and TRBJ2-7; the D is unclear. This CDR3 is built from 14 residues. V shed 8 bases and J shed 0 bases, with 14 bases lying between them. Germline CDR1 and CDR2: SGHTA and FQGNSA. The CDR3 DNA reads TGTGCCAGCCGACTGAGCCGAAACTCCTACGAGCAGTACTTC. Its protein is CASRLSRNSYEQYF.

The table lists this clone with a few counts. This chain joins TRBV25-1 and TRBJ2-3; no clear D gene. The CDR3 is 13 amino acids. V was clipped by 6 bases and J by 0 bases, with 7 bases between them. Germline V gene data show CDR1 as MGHDK and CDR2 as SYGVNS. CDR3 sequence (DNA): TGTGCCAGCAGGGCCATTAGCACAGATACGCAGTATTTT. It encodes CASRAISTDTQYF.

The chain couples TRBV6-4 to TRBJ2-3, with D possibly matching TRBD2 (5 bases). The length of the CDR3 is 17 residues. V lost 4 bases, J lost 4 bases, and 21 bases lay in between. Germline V gene data show CDR1 as MRHNA and CDR2 as SNTAGT. CDR3 residues: CASSASPAETGADTQYF. Written as DNA, the CDR3 is TGTGCCAGCAGTGCCTCCCCAGCGGAGACTGGGGCAGATACGCAGTATTTT.

The CDR3 bases are TGTGCCAGCAGCCAAGATTACAGGGTCTATGGCTACACCTTC. It encodes CASSQDYRVYGYTF. The chain links TRBV14 to TRBJ1-2; weak D call: TRBD1 (6 bases). This CDR3 has 14 residues. V was pared by 0 bases and J by 4 bases, with 9 bases between. Germline-derived CDR1 and CDR2 are SGHDN and FVKESK.

V usage is TRBV28 and J usage is TRBJ1-1, with TRBD1 matching 10 bases. V dropped 3 bases and J dropped 4; count of bases not matched to a gene: 8. The CDR3 runs to 16 residues. The germline gives CDR1 MDHEN, CDR2 SYDVKM. The CDR3 bases are TGTGCCAGCAGTTTGACCGGGACAGGGGAGGGCACTGAAGCTTTCTTT. Its translation is CASSLTGTGEGTEAFF. Supplemented by reference TRBV28 and TRBJ1-1, the full variable domain reads DVKVTQSSRYLVKRTGEKVFLECVQDMDHENMFWYRQDPGLGLRLIYFSYDVKMKEKGDIPEGYSVSREKKERFSLILESASTNQTSMYLCASSLTGTGEGTEAFFGQGTRLTVV.

This clone was observed a few times. The CDR3 loop reads CASSLRGGETQYF. CDR3 in DNA: TGTGCCAGCAGCTTGCGGGGAGGAGAGACCCAGTACTTC. The gene calls are TRBV5-4 and TRBJ2-5; D is possibly TRBD2 (6 bases). The CDR3 has 13 amino acids. V was cut by 1 base and J by 4 bases, with 8 bases left in between. Germline CDR1 is SGHNT and CDR2 is YYREEE (reference sequence). Filled out from reference TRBV5-4 and TRBJ2-5, the complete variable domain reads ETGVTQSPTHLIKTRGQQVTLRCSSQSGHNTVSWYQQALGQGPQFIFQYYREEENGRGNFPPRFSGLQFPNYSSELNVNALELDDSALYLCASSLRGGETQYFGPGTRLLVL.

The J gene is TRBJ1-4, the V gene TRBV7-9, with D unresolved. Germline V gene sequence: CDR1 SEHNR, CDR2 FQNEAQ (reference sequence). CDR3 length: 16 residues. Trimming took off 3 bases at V and 0 bases at J, with 11 bases between the two ends. CDR3 sequence: CASSFLVAATNEKLFF. CDR3 in DNA: TGTGCCAGCAGCTTTTTGGTGGCAGCAACTAATGAAAAACTGTTTTTT.

The rearrangement joins TRBV7-2 to TRBJ2-1, with a weak D call TRBD2 (6 bases). Germline-derived CDR1 and CDR2 are SGHTA and FQGNSA. The CDR3 extends over 15 amino acids. V shed 5 bases and J shed 7 bases, with 18 bases lying between them. CDR3 nucleotide sequence: TGTGCCAGCAGCCCGGGACTTCCCGGGGTGAATGAGCAGTTCTTC. As protein: CASSPGLPGVNEQFF.

The gene calls are TRBV14 and TRBJ2-7; TRBD1 matches 10 bases. J was trimmed by 2 bases and V by 4 bases; bases with no gene match: 8. The germline V gene encodes CDR1 SGHDN and CDR2 FVKESK. The CDR3 has 16 amino acids. The CDR3 here is CASSRAYGTGAYEQYF. CDR3 in DNA: TGTGCCAGCAGCCGAGCTTATGGGACAGGGGCCTACGAGCAGTACTTC.

The chain joins TRBV27 to TRBJ1-1; 7 bases match TRBD1. Germline CDR1 is MNHEY and CDR2 is SMNVEV (reference sequence). V lost 5 bases to trimming and J lost 1 base; unmatched junction nucleotides: 10. The CDR3 loop spans 16 amino acids. The CDR3 loop is CASSALLRTGNTEAFF. CDR3 DNA: TGTGCCAGCAGTGCACTACTTAGGACAGGGAACACTGAAGCTTTCTTT.

CDR3 sequence (DNA): TGTGCCAGCAGCTTAGAGGGGAGAGCAACTAATGAAAAACTGTTTTTT. Translation gives CASSLEGRATNEKLFF. J is TRBJ1-4 and V is TRBV11-2; D gene ambiguous. This CDR3 region has 16 residues. Trimming removed 0 bases at V and 0 bases at J, with 8 bases between. The V gene's germline CDR1 is SGHAT and CDR2 FQNNGV.

The V and J genes are TRBV4-2 and TRBJ1-1; possible D gene TRBD1, 5 bases. Germline CDR1 reads LGHNA; CDR2 reads YNFKEQ. Trimming shortened V by 4 bases and J by 3 bases, and 18 bases separated the two germline ends. This CDR3 is 16 amino acids long. DNA of the CDR3: TGTGCCAGCAGCCTACCGGGGGAGCTGTTGTACACTGAAGCTTTCTTT. Protein: CASSLPGELLYTEAFF.